The rows below give T cell receptor beta chains drawn from one sample of a study of CD8 T cells in Susac syndrome. TCRdb reprocessed the immunoSEQ multiplex PCR reads with MiXCR, giving one entry per CDR3 protein. The repertoire consists of around 300,000 distinct CDR3 sequences, with approximately 90% occurring once and the leading ten covering under 0.2%. The specimen was CD8+ T cells from PBMCs. The receptors were gathered from a human donor with multiple sclerosis. CDR3s include the opening cysteine and the closing phenylalanine or tryptophan. A D gene is named only where the DNA matches it firmly. Clone sizes are given selectively: once, few, many, or a class where the clone is expanded.

j_gene	v_gene	d_gene	abundance	CDR3aa	CDR3nt
TRBJ2-4	TRBV20-1	NA	NA	CSARDSLTSLAKNIQYF	TGCAGTGCTAGAGATAGTTTAACCTCCCTAGCCAAAAACATTCAGTACTTC
TRBJ2-3	TRBV7-9	NA	NA	CASSPRQASGDTQYF	TGTGCCAGCAGCCCCAGACAGGCTTCTGGAGATACGCAGTATTTT
TRBJ2-7	TRBV29-1	TRBD2	once	CSVEDDGGSPGEQYF	TGCAGCGTTGAAGATGACGGGGGGTCCCCTGGAGAGCAGTACTTC
TRBJ2-3	TRBV27	NA	NA	CASIADTQYF	TGTGCCAGCATAGCAGATACGCAGTATTTT
TRBJ2-1	TRBV30	NA	NA	CAWSIQLANEQFF	TGTGCCTGGAGTATACAGCTGGCCAATGAGCAGTTCTTC
TRBJ2-1	TRBV13	TRBD2	NA	CASSQGLAPKFF	TGTGCCAGCAGCCAAGGACTAGCCCCCAAGTTCTTC
TRBJ2-5	TRBV12-3/TRBV12-4	NA	NA	CASTPGPGETQYF	TGTGCCAGCACCCCCGGGCCCGGAGAGACCCAGTACTTC
TRBJ2-4	TRBV13	NA	NA	CASSLEWGPAKNIQYF	TGTGCCAGCAGCTTAGAATGGGGGCCCGCAAAAAACATTCAGTACTTC
TRBJ2-5	TRBV7-2	NA	few	CASSPTGVYQETQYF	TGTGCCAGCAGCCCGACGGGGGTATACCAAGAGACCCAGTACTTC
TRBJ1-6	TRBV5-6	NA	NA	CASSGQTNYNSPLHF	TGTGCCAGCAGCGGTCAGACAAACTATAATTCACCCCTCCACTTT
TRBJ2-7	TRBV4-3	TRBD2	NA	CASSQEFGTSGYEQYF	TGCGCCAGCAGCCAAGAATTCGGGACTAGCGGCTACGAGCAGTACTTC
TRBJ2-7	TRBV6-5	NA	NA	CASSYALGGYEQYF	TGTGCCAGCAGTTACGCCCTTGGAGGCTACGAGCAGTACTTC
TRBJ2-1	TRBV5-1	NA	NA	CASSLPLAAHEQFF	TGCGCCAGCAGCTTACCCCTAGCAGCCCATGAGCAGTTCTTC
TRBJ2-2	TRBV10-3	TRBD1	NA	CAISDPGQGSSGELFF	TGTGCCATCAGTGACCCGGGACAGGGAAGCTCCGGGGAGCTGTTTTTT
TRBJ2-1	TRBV29-1	NA	NA	CSVEGVETKNEQFF	TGCAGCGTTGAAGGAGTAGAGACCAAGAATGAGCAGTTCTTC
TRBJ2-2	TRBV5-6	NA	once	CASSLVDRTYTGELFF	TGTGCCAGCAGCTTGGTTGACAGAACCTACACCGGGGAGCTGTTTTTT
TRBJ1-1	TRBV10-2	NA	once	CASRLQGTEAFF	TGCGCCAGCAGGCTACAGGGAACTGAAGCTTTCTTT
TRBJ2-7	TRBV7-9	NA	NA	CASAGTDYEQYF	TGTGCCAGCGCCGGGACGGATTACGAGCAGTACTTC
TRBJ1-5	TRBV12-3/TRBV12-4	NA	NA	CASRTGYSNQPQHF	TGTGCCAGCAGGACAGGTTATAGCAATCAGCCCCAGCATTTT
TRBJ2-7	TRBV6-2/TRBV6-3	NA	NA	CASSLQASNYEQYF	TGTGCCAGCAGTCTACAAGCCAGCAACTACGAGCAGTACTTC
TRBJ1-1	TRBV6-2/TRBV6-3	NA	NA	CASSYSRSQTEAFF	TGTGCCAGCAGTTACTCGAGGTCGCAGACTGAAGCTTTCTTT
TRBJ2-7	TRBV12-3/TRBV12-4	NA	NA	CASSLGTLTSYEQYF	TGTGCCAGCAGTTTAGGGACCCTCACCTCCTACGAGCAGTACTTC
TRBJ2-1	TRBV24-1	TRBD2	NA	CATTGGRDEQFF	TGTGCCACGACGGGGGGGAGAGATGAGCAGTTCTTC
TRBJ2-2	TRBV29-1	NA	NA	CSVVQGGTGELFF	TGCAGCGTTGTACAGGGTGGCACCGGGGAGCTGTTTTTT
TRBJ1-5	TRBV6-1	NA	NA	CASSEVGGSNQPQHF	TGTGCCAGCAGTGAAGTGGGAGGGAGCAATCAGCCCCAGCATTTT
TRBJ2-2	TRBV4-2	NA	NA	CASSQGDANTGELFF	TGTGCCAGCAGCCAAGGGGATGCAAACACCGGGGAGCTGTTTTTT
TRBJ2-3	TRBV20-1	TRBD1	NA	CSARDSGGQGTDTQYF	TGCAGTGCTAGAGACTCAGGGGGCCAGGGCACAGATACGCAGTATTTT
TRBJ2-7	TRBV20-1	NA	NA	CSARGHPGRVSYEQYF	TGCAGTGCTAGGGGACACCCTGGTCGGGTCTCCTACGAGCAGTACTTC
TRBJ2-1	TRBV27	TRBD2	NA	CASSSSLAGAVDEQFF	TGTGCCAGCAGTTCCTCACTAGCGGGGGCCGTGGATGAGCAGTTCTTC
TRBJ2-5	TRBV7-9	TRBD1	NA	CASSFSGQGAGETQYF	TGTGCCAGCAGCTTCTCCGGACAGGGGGCGGGGGAGACCCAGTACTTC
TRBJ1-6	TRBV9	TRBD1	NA	CASSVAPGTGAKPLHF	TGTGCCAGCAGCGTAGCCCCCGGGACAGGCGCCAAGCCCCTCCACTTT
TRBJ1-1	TRBV6-6	TRBD1	NA	CASSGTGDTEAFF	TGTGCCAGCAGTGGGACAGGGGACACTGAAGCTTTCTTT
TRBJ2-7	TRBV18	NA	NA	CASSILSKTTSIPQFTYEQYF	TGTGCCAGCTCAATCTTAAGTAAAACCACCTCAATCCCCCAGTTCACCTACGAGCAGTACTTC
TRBJ1-6	TRBV7-3	NA	NA	CASSLLGVRDSPLHF	TGTGCCAGCAGCTTACTGGGAGTGAGGGATTCACCCCTCCACTTT
TRBJ2-5	TRBV6-5	NA	NA	CASSPEPGAPETQYF	TGTGCCAGCAGCCCCGAACCGGGGGCCCCAGAGACCCAGTACTTC
TRBJ2-7	TRBV15	TRBD2	NA	CATSVGTSGSLYEQYF	TGTGCCACCAGCGTTGGGACTAGCGGGAGCCTCTACGAGCAGTACTTC
TRBJ2-7	TRBV14	TRBD1	NA	CASSQVSRDRGYEQYF	TGTGCCAGCAGCCAAGTGAGCCGGGACAGGGGGTACGAGCAGTACTTC